The 25 T cell receptor beta chains listed next were all sequenced from one sample in a study of blood T cell repertoires in COVID-19. This table comes from immunoSEQ multiplex PCR, and its TCRdb copy is limited to in-frame clones, with some not included. Found here are 200,000 to 250,000 clones, 85% to 90% of them singletons; the top ten hold roughly 1.5%. Sample: peripheral blood. The receptors were sampled from a man aged 18 to 30 with active or convalescent COVID-19.

The chain couples TRBV15 to TRBJ1-3; D not resolved. The CDR3 spans 13 residues. V was pared by 0 bases and J by 9 bases, with 9 bases between. Germline V gene lookup returns CDR1 LNHNV and CDR2 YYDKDF (reference sequence). The chain's CDR3 is CATSRELLSTIYF. The CDR3 DNA sequence: TGTGCCACCAGCAGAGAGCTTTTGAGCACCATATATTTT.

The chain employs TRBV6-5 and TRBJ2-4, with D perhaps matching TRBD1 (6 bases). Per germline, CDR1 MNHEY and CDR2 SVGAGI. The CDR3 has 15 amino acids. Trimming stripped 6 bases from V and 0 bases from J, with 12 bases between. Here the CDR3 reads CASRRDTLAKNIQYF. CDR3 nucleotide sequence: TGTGCCAGCAGAAGGGACACTTTAGCCAAAAACATTCAGTACTTC.

This clone came up once. The chain carries TRBV5-5 and TRBJ2-2; D is ambiguous. The V end lost 2 bases, the J end lost 1 base, and 9 bases lay between the germline ends. Per germline, CDR1 SGHKS and CDR2 YYEKEE (reference sequence). The CDR3 totals 15 residues. CDR3 region: CASSFQAGNTGELFF. DNA for the CDR3: TGTGCCAGCAGCTTTCAGGCAGGGAACACCGGGGAGCTGTTTTTT.

V usage is TRBV6-4 and J usage is TRBJ2-5; 10 nucleotides agree with TRBD2. Germline values: CDR1 MRHNA, CDR2 SNTAGT. The CDR3 covers 15 residues. V lost 5 bases and J lost 4; bases outside the gene matches: 7. This CDR3 is CASSPGTSDGETQYF. In nucleotides, the CDR3 is TGTGCCAGCAGTCCCGGGACTAGCGATGGAGAGACCCAGTACTTC.

This clone was seen only once. This chain links TRBV11-2 with TRBJ2-3; possibly TRBD2 for D (6 bases). Germline-derived CDR1 and CDR2 are SGHAT and FQNNGV. The CDR3 has 14 amino acids. The V end lost 7 bases, the J end lost 3 bases, and 14 bases lay between the germline ends. In nucleotides, the CDR3 is TGTGCCAGCACCCGCGATCGGGGGACAGATACGCAGTATTTT. It yields the protein CASTRDRGTDTQYF.

This clone was seen a single time. This chain links TRBV20-1 with TRBJ1-5; D uncertain. V lost 3 bases and J lost 0, with 9 bases in between. Germline CDR1 reads DFQATT; CDR2 reads SNEGSKA (reference sequence). The CDR3 has 14 amino acids. The DNA of the CDR3 is TGCAGTGCTAGTTTTCAGGATAGCAATCAGCCCCAGCATTTT. It encodes CSASFQDSNQPQHF.

The chain employs TRBV5-1 and TRBJ2-7; 8 nucleotides line up with TRBD1. Trimming cost V 0 bases and J 7 bases; bases outside gene matches: 9. This CDR3 contains 15 residues. CDR1 and CDR2 from the germline V gene are SGHRS and YFSETQ. The CDR3 bases are TGCGCCAGCAGCTTGGCGGCAGGGGGCCTAGGGGAGCAGTACTTC. Protein sequence: CASSLAAGGLGEQYF.

A single count supports this clone. The gene calls are TRBV29-1 and TRBJ2-7; 8 nucleotides line up with TRBD1. CDR3 size: 17 residues. V lost 0 bases to trimming and J lost 2 bases; unmatched junction nucleotides: 12. Per germline, CDR1 SQVTM and CDR2 ANQGSEA. The CDR3 loop reads CSVEDGLLGTGTYEQYF. In DNA, the CDR3 is TGCAGCGTTGAAGACGGGCTCCTCGGGACAGGCACCTACGAGCAGTACTTC.

The chain recombines TRBV10-3 with TRBJ1-1; D is possibly TRBD1 (5 bases). Germline loops: CDR1 ENHRY, CDR2 SYGVKD. The CDR3 consists of 16 residues. V shed 4 bases and J shed 4 bases, with 19 bases lying between them. The CDR3 spells CAISAGNSRMGTEAFF. CDR3 DNA sequence: TGTGCCATCAGTGCAGGGAATTCCAGGATGGGCACTGAAGCTTTCTTT.

The rearrangement uses TRBV14 and TRBJ1-4, with 10 bases that match TRBD1. This CDR3 is 19 amino acids long. Germline loops: CDR1 SGHDN, CDR2 FVKESK. The junction had 14 bases not matched to a gene; V was cut back by 0 bases and J by 7 bases. This CDR3 reads CASSQEIETGGFYGEKLFF. CDR3 bases: TGTGCCAGCAGCCAAGAAATCGAGACAGGGGGCTTCTATGGTGAAAAACTGTTTTTT.

The chain is built from TRBV20-1 and TRBJ2-3; D perhaps matches TRBD2 (5 bases). Germline values: CDR1 DFQATT, CDR2 SNEGSKA (reference sequence). The CDR3 length is 13 residues. The V end was cut by 3 bases, the J end by 3 bases, with 10 bases between. CDR3 DNA: TGCAGTGCTAGTAGGGAGCCGACAGATACGCAGTATTTT. It yields the protein CSASREPTDTQYF.

The rearrangement links TRBV5-1 to TRBJ1-1; 8 nucleotides align to TRBD1. The CDR3 has 15 residues. Germline CDR1 and CDR2: SGHRS and YFSETQ. J was trimmed by 5 bases and V by 4 bases; bases with no gene match: 10. CDR3 sequence: CASSTAGGHSTEAFF. In nucleotides, the CDR3 is TGCGCCAGCAGCACCGCAGGGGGCCATAGTACTGAAGCTTTCTTT.

The V and J genes are TRBV19 and TRBJ2-7; no firm D call. The CDR3 contains 15 residues. In germline, CDR1 is LNHDA, CDR2 SQIVND (reference sequence). The V end lost 1 base, the J end lost 2 bases, and 12 bases lay between the germline ends. The DNA for the CDR3 is TGTGCCAGTAGTATAGGGGCAACCGCCCCCTACGAGCAGTACTTC. Residues: CASSIGATAPYEQYF.

The chain carries TRBV7-2 and TRBJ2-1; 7 positions agree with TRBD1. The V and J ends lost 0 bases and 5 bases, in that order; junction bases with no gene match: 4. The CDR3 contains 15 residues. Germline V gene sequence: CDR1 SGHTA, CDR2 FQGNSA. The CDR3 nucleotides read TGTGCCAGCAGCTTAGCGGGACAGACTAACAATGAGCAGTTCTTC. It encodes CASSLAGQTNNEQFF.

The rearrangement uses TRBV5-1 and TRBJ1-1; unclear D gene. The germline V gene encodes CDR1 SGHRS and CDR2 YFSETQ. V lost 1 base to trimming and J lost 3 bases, with 7 bases between them. This CDR3 has 13 residues. The CDR3 loop is CASSLNLDTEAFF. Written as DNA, the CDR3 is TGCGCCAGCAGCTTGAACTTAGACACTGAAGCTTTCTTT.

The V and J genes are TRBV30 and TRBJ1-1; D gene ambiguous. Per germline, CDR1 GTSNPN and CDR2 SVGIG (reference sequence). The CDR3 has 12 amino acids. V dropped 3 bases and J dropped 10 bases, with 15 bases sitting between them. The CDR3: CAWRERREVAFF. The CDR3, as DNA: TGTGCCTGGAGAGAAAGGCGGGAGGTAGCTTTCTTT.

The chain uses TRBV11-2 and TRBJ2-7, with TRBD2 identical over 13 bases. Germline V gene sequence: CDR1 SGHAT, CDR2 FQNNGV. Unmatched junction bases numbered 10, after V lost 5 bases and J lost 6 bases. This CDR3 comprises 16 residues. The CDR3 coding sequence is TGTGCCAGCAGCCTATTGCAGGGACTAGCGGGAACCGAGCAGTACTTC. Amino acid sequence: CASSLLQGLAGTEQYF.

The chain uses TRBV7-9 and TRBJ2-3; D is perhaps TRBD1 (6 bases). Trimming removed 5 bases from V and 6 bases from J, with 27 bases in between. Per germline, CDR1 SEHNR and CDR2 FQNEAQ (reference sequence). The CDR3 is 18 amino acids. The CDR3 DNA sequence: TGTGCCAGCAGCACCCCTGGACAGTTGGGAACTTCTTCGGATACGCAGTATTTT. This codes for CASSTPGQLGTSSDTQYF.

V and J are TRBV12-5 and TRBJ1-6; D is possibly TRBD1 (6 bases). V gave up 1 base and J gave up 0 bases, with 13 bases separating them. The germline CDR1 and CDR2 sequences are LGHNT and FRNRAP. The CDR3 covers 18 residues. CDR3 region: CASGLDRTGSSYNSPLHF. The CDR3 bases are TGTGCTAGTGGTTTGGACCGAACAGGGAGCTCCTATAATTCACCCCTCCACTTT. Using reference TRBV12-5 and TRBJ1-6 for the parts outside the CDR3, the full variable domain is DARVTQTPRHKVTEMGQEVTMRCQPILGHNTVFWYRQTMMQGLELLAYFRNRAPLDDSGMPKDRFSAEMPDATLATLKIQPSEPRDSAVYFCASGLDRTGSSYNSPLHFGNGTRLTVT.

This clone occurred once. This rearrangement joins TRBV7-3 to TRBJ2-1; possible D gene TRBD2, 6 bases. This CDR3 comprises 14 residues. V lost 3 bases, J lost 5 bases, and 11 bases lay in between. Per the germline V gene, CDR1 is SGHTA and CDR2 is FQGTGA. In DNA form, the CDR3 reads TGTGCCAGCAGCTTCTCGGGGGAGGACAATGAGCAGTTCTTC. It encodes CASSFSGEDNEQFF.

The chain has TRBV11-3 and TRBJ2-1; possibly TRBD2 for D (6 bases). Germline values: CDR1 SGHNT, CDR2 YENEEA. V lost 5 bases and J 7 bases, leaving 18 bases between the germline ends. CDR3 length: 15 residues. The CDR3 region is CASSQGPWRGNEQFF. As DNA, the CDR3 is TGTGCCAGCAGCCAAGGGCCTTGGCGGGGAAATGAGCAGTTCTTC. The full variable domain, with the rest looked up from reference TRBV11-3 and TRBJ2-1, is EAGVVQSPRYKIIEKKQPVAFWCNPISGHNTLYWYLQNLGQGPELLIRYENEEAVDDSQLPKDRFSAERLKGVDSTLKIQPAELGDSAVYLCASSQGPWRGNEQFFGPGTRLTVL.

The chain uses TRBV7-6 and TRBJ1-5; possibly TRBD1 for D (5 bases). Trimming left V 5 bases short and J 4 bases short, with 15 bases between. CDR1 is SGHVS and CDR2 is FNYEAQ in the germline V gene. The CDR3 is 15 amino acids. The CDR3 region has the DNA TGTGCCAGCAGCCCACAGGACGGCAAGAATCAGCCCCAGCATTTT. Its translation is CASSPQDGKNQPQHF.

The chain has TRBV5-1 and TRBJ2-1, with 8 positions matching TRBD2. This CDR3 region has 16 residues. Germline CDR1 reads SGHRS; CDR2 reads YFSETQ. Trimming at V came to 3 bases and at J to 6 bases, leaving 11 bases not matched to a gene. The CDR3 coding sequence is TGCGCCAGCAGCTCATTCGGGACTAGGTCCACCAATGAGCAGTTCTTC. Protein: CASSSFGTRSTNEQFF.

As to this clone: The sample has other DNA sequences that encode this CDR3 too. The chain couples TRBV9 to TRBJ1-1; no clear D. Trimming pared 0 bases from V and 1 base from J, leaving 4 bases between. The germline V gene has CDR1 SGDLS and CDR2 YYNGEE. The CDR3 is made up of 13 amino acids. The CDR3 protein is CASSVAQNTEAFF. DNA of the CDR3: TGTGCCAGCAGCGTAGCACAGAACACTGAAGCTTTCTTT. Together with reference TRBV9 and TRBJ1-1, the CDR3 gives the full variable domain: DSGVTQTPKHLITATGQRVTLRCSPRSGDLSVYWYQQSLDQGLQFLIQYYNGEERAKGNILERFSAQQFPDLHSELNLSSLELGDSALYFCASSVAQNTEAFFGQGTRLTVV.

The rearrangement uses TRBV30 and TRBJ1-6; D possibly corresponds to TRBD1 (6 bases). This CDR3 spans 13 amino acids. V shed 3 bases and J shed 9 bases, with 12 bases lying between them. Germline V gene data show CDR1 as GTSNPN and CDR2 as SVGIG (reference sequence). This CDR3 reads CAWRNWGPSPLHF. The CDR3 bases are TGTGCCTGGAGGAACTGGGGGCCTTCACCCCTCCACTTT.